These 28 T cell receptor beta chains came from one sample sequenced in a study of T-cell reconstitution after alpha-beta-depleted transplantation in children. Construction of the TCRbeta library involved unique molecular identifiers. TCRdb processed the PCR reads anew with MiXCR; each CDR3 protein has one entry. The sample has about 830,000 distinct CDR3 sequences, 15% to 20% seen once. The sample here was PBMCs, mostly from graft donor cells, taken 360 days after TCRalphabeta/CD19-depleted stem cell transplant. The receptors were sampled from a male patient younger than 18 who had a stem cell transplant for acute lymphoblastic leukemia, so the T cells may come from the graft donor.

This clonotype was recorded a few times. The chain couples TRBV25-1 to TRBJ2-1, with D possibly TRBD2 on 6 matching bases. The germline gives CDR1 MGHDK, CDR2 SYGVNS. Trimming took 6 bases from V and 7 from J, leaving 16 bases between them. The CDR3 covers 14 residues. The CDR3 DNA is TGTGCCAGCAGATCCCGGACGGGAGCGAATGAGCAGTTCTTC. It is translated as CASRSRTGANEQFF. The full variable domain, in which reference TRBV25-1 and TRBJ2-1 provide the parts outside the CDR3, is EADIYQTPRYLVIGTGKKITLECSQTMGHDKMYWYQQDPGMELHLIHYSYGVNSTEKGDLSSESTVSRIRTEHFPLTLESARPSHTSQYLCASRSRTGANEQFFGPGTRLTVL.

This clonotype was counted at least ten times. This chain links TRBV12-3 or TRBV12-4 with TRBJ1-5; D uncertain. The CDR3 length is 13 residues. V was pared by 3 bases and J by 2 bases, with 5 bases between. The CDR3 sequence: CASSLIGNQPQHF. The CDR3 bases are TGTGCCAGCAGTTTGATAGGCAATCAGCCCCAGCATTTT.

This clonotype was seen ten or more times. The chain links TRBV27 to TRBJ2-5, with D unresolved. The CDR3 is 18 residues long. Germline V lookup: CDR1 MNHEY, CDR2 SMNVEV (reference sequence). The V gene lost 1 base and the J gene lost 4 bases, with 22 bases spanning the gap. CDR3 in DNA: TGTGCCAGCAGTTTATTGACCGGAAGGGCAGCCAGTGGAGAGACCCAGTACTTC. Residues: CASSLLTGRAASGETQYF.

The chain joins TRBV27 to TRBJ2-2, with 7 bases matching TRBD2. Germline V gene sequence: CDR1 MNHEY, CDR2 SMNVEV (reference sequence). Unmatched junction bases numbered 12, after V lost 3 bases and J lost 5 bases. There are 17 residues in the CDR3. Here the CDR3 DNA reads TGTGCCAGCAGTTTCAAGTATGGGCGGGAGAGGACCGGGGAGCTGTTTTTT. This gives the protein CASSFKYGRERTGELFF.

The chain links TRBV20-1 to TRBJ2-7, with TRBD2 matching 10 bases. Germline loops: CDR1 DFQATT, CDR2 SNEGSKA (reference sequence). V lost 3 bases to trimming and J lost 4 bases; unmatched junction nucleotides: 3. The CDR3 sequence is 13 residues long. The CDR3 reads CSARASGRYEQYF. The CDR3 DNA is TGCAGTGCTAGGGCTAGCGGGAGATACGAGCAGTACTTC.

The J gene is TRBJ2-3, the V gene TRBV7-3; 8 positions agree with TRBD2. The trim removed 5 bases at V and 3 bases at J, leaving 7 bases unmatched. The germline V gene has CDR1 SGHTA and CDR2 FQGTGA. The CDR3 extends over 15 amino acids. The CDR3 is CASSATAGVTDTQYF. The CDR3 DNA is TGTGCCAGCAGCGCTACAGCGGGAGTAACAGATACGCAGTATTTT.

This clonotype has a count of ten or more. CDR3 bases: TGTGCCAGCAGTTACTCTCGGCGAGGGGGGAGATACGAGCAGTACTTC. This translates into CASSYSRRGGRYEQYF. V is TRBV6-5 and J is TRBJ2-7; D could derive from TRBD1 or TRBD2 (6 bases each). Deletions cut 0 bases from V and 4 bases from J, with 16 bases between. The CDR3 is 16 residues long. Per germline, CDR1 MNHEY and CDR2 SVGAGI.

The chain combines TRBV12-3 or TRBV12-4 with TRBJ1-5, with a tentative D call TRBD1 (5 bases). Trimming cost V 5 bases and J 0 bases, with 14 bases left between them. The CDR3 covers 16 residues. The CDR3 DNA is TGTGCCAGCAGTCCGCCACAGGCAAATAGCAATCAGCCCCAGCATTTT. This gives the protein CASSPPQANSNQPQHF.

This clonotype was seen only a few times. This chain connects TRBV7-3 to TRBJ2-3, with TRBD1 matching 10 bases. V trimming: 0 bases; J trimming: 2 bases; junction bases outside the gene matches: 5. Germline values: CDR1 SGHTA, CDR2 FQGTGA. The CDR3 runs 17 residues. CDR3 loop: CASSLTPGTGATDTQYF. Written as DNA, the CDR3 is TGTGCCAGCAGCTTAACTCCAGGGACAGGGGCCACAGATACGCAGTATTTT. The whole variable domain, remainder taken from reference TRBV7-3 and TRBJ2-3, is GAGVSQTPSNKVTEKGKYVELRCDPISGHTALYWYRQSLGQGPEFLIYFQGTGAADDSGLPNDRFFAVRPEGSVSTLKIQRTERGDSAVYLCASSLTPGTGATDTQYFGPGTRLTVL.

In this sample, this clonotype turned up a few times. V is TRBV7-6 and J is TRBJ1-3, with D unresolved. Germline V CDR1 and CDR2: SGHVS, FNYEAQ. V was trimmed by 4 bases and J by 6 bases, leaving 10 bases between them. The CDR3 has 13 amino acids. The CDR3 sequence is CASSSRRVNTIYF. DNA for the CDR3: TGTGCCAGCAGCTCCCGTCGAGTAAACACCATATATTTT.

This clonotype came up a few times. This chain joins TRBV7-3 and TRBJ2-1; perhaps D is TRBD1 or TRBD2 (5 bases each). The CDR3 runs 15 residues. Germline-derived CDR1 and CDR2 are SGHTA and FQGTGA. V dropped 5 bases and J dropped 12 bases, with 23 bases sitting between them. The CDR3, as DNA: TGTGCCAGCAGCCCGCTCGGGACCTGGGCCCAGGGGCAGTTCTTC. Encoded protein: CASSPLGTWAQGQFF.

This clonotype has a handful of counts. The chain links TRBV9 to TRBJ2-7, with 8 nucleotides matching TRBD2. The length of the CDR3 is 15 residues. CDR1 is SGDLS and CDR2 is YYNGEE in the germline V gene. The trim removed 4 bases at V and 5 bases at J, leaving 11 bases unmatched. The CDR3 loop reads CASSTTYGGGNEQYF. CDR3 in DNA: TGTGCCAGCAGCACCACATACGGGGGGGGAAACGAGCAGTACTTC.

This clonotype was detected ten times or more. The chain uses TRBV6-2 or TRBV6-3 and TRBJ2-7; maybe TRBD2 (6 bases). This CDR3 has 14 residues. Trimming removed 5 bases from V and 0 bases from J, with 11 bases in between. Germline CDR1 and CDR2: MNHEY and SVGEGT. CDR3 nucleotide sequence: TGTGCCAGCAGTCCAGCGGGCCTCTCCTACGAGCAGTACTTC. Encoded protein: CASSPAGLSYEQYF.

This clonotype was counted at least ten times. The rearrangement uses TRBV5-1 and TRBJ2-2; TRBD2 aligns across 7 bases. The germline CDR1 and CDR2 sequences are SGHRS and YFSETQ. The V and J ends lost 1 base and 4 bases, in that order; junction bases with no gene match: 4. The CDR3 is 15 amino acids. CDR3 sequence reads: CASSLNGRSTGELFF. The CDR3 DNA reads as TGCGCCAGCAGCTTGAACGGGAGGAGCACCGGGGAGCTGTTTTTT.

The gene calls are TRBV6-2 or TRBV6-3 and TRBJ2-1; 11 bases are a match to TRBD2. After removal of 7 bases from V and 6 bases from J, the junction contained 8 bases not matched to a gene. This CDR3 spans 15 amino acids. Per the germline V gene, CDR1 is MNHEY and CDR2 is SVGEGT. The CDR3 loop reads CASNQLAGVLNEQFF. The CDR3 DNA follows: TGTGCCAGCAACCAACTAGCGGGAGTCCTCAATGAGCAGTTCTTC.

This sequence joins TRBV20-1 and TRBJ2-5; 7 nucleotides match TRBD1. The CDR3 has 15 residues. Germline CDR1 reads DFQATT; CDR2 reads SNEGSKA (reference sequence). J lost 1 base, V lost 8 bases, and 13 bases had no gene match. DNA for the CDR3: TGCAGTAAGAGAACTCGAAAGGGGGCCCAAGAGACCCAGTACTTC. It yields the protein CSKRTRKGAQETQYF.

This clonotype occurred a few times. The V and J genes are TRBV4-1 and TRBJ2-7; the D gene could be TRBD1 or TRBD2 (5 bases each). Germline CDR1 reads MGHRA; CDR2 reads YSYEKL. CDR3 length: 16 residues. Deletions cut 4 bases from V and 1 base from J, with 17 bases between. The DNA of the CDR3 is TGCGCCAGCAGCCGCGTTACAGGAGCGGTATCCTACGAGCAGTACTTC. It is translated as CASSRVTGAVSYEQYF.

This clonotype was counted only a few times. The gene calls are TRBV7-9 and TRBJ2-7; 8 positions match TRBD2. The V segment lost 4 bases and the J segment 3 bases; nucleotides outside the gene matches: 8. In germline, CDR1 is SEHNR, CDR2 FQNEAQ (reference sequence). The CDR3 extends over 15 amino acids. The CDR3 protein is CASSSTSGPLYEQYF. The CDR3 DNA follows: TGTGCCAGCAGCTCCACTAGCGGACCGCTCTACGAGCAGTACTTC.

The J gene is TRBJ2-7, the V gene TRBV4-1; D might be TRBD1 or TRBD2, each matching 6 bases. Germline V CDR1 and CDR2: MGHRA, YSYEKL. V was trimmed by 6 bases and J by 1 base, leaving 19 bases between them. CDR3 length: 16 amino acids. This chain's CDR3 is CASRQIGGIPSYEQYF. The CDR3 DNA follows: TGCGCCAGCAGGCAAATAGGGGGGATTCCTTCCTACGAGCAGTACTTC.

The V gene is TRBV20-1, the J gene TRBJ2-7; D unclear. The CDR3 extends over 11 amino acids. CDR1 and CDR2 from the germline V gene are DFQATT and SNEGSKA (reference sequence). V was pared by 6 bases and J by 3 bases, with 9 bases between. The CDR3 DNA sequence: TGCAGTGCAAGCCGGTACTACGAGCAGTACTTC. Its protein is CSASRYYEQYF.

This clonotype has more than one count but fewer than ten. The chain combines TRBV6-1 with TRBJ2-6, with TRBD1 as a possible D gene (6 bases). The germline V and J ends were trimmed by 6 bases and 0 bases, with 12 bases remaining between them. The CDR3 has 16 residues. Germline V gene lookup returns CDR1 MNHNS and CDR2 SASEGT. The CDR3 spells CASRRQEYSGANVLTF. Written as DNA, the CDR3 is TGTGCCAGCAGACGACAGGAGTACTCTGGGGCCAACGTCCTGACTTTC.

V usage is TRBV5-6 and J usage is TRBJ2-2, with D perhaps matching TRBD1 (5 bases). The V gene's germline CDR1 is SGHDT and CDR2 YYEEEE. This CDR3 spans 17 amino acids. The V end was cut by 7 bases, the J end by 4 bases, with 23 bases between. CDR3 residues: CASPPGPRRQITGELFF. The CDR3 DNA reads TGTGCCAGCCCCCCTGGGCCCCGGCGACAGATCACCGGGGAGCTGTTTTTT.

The sample holds a few counts of this clonotype. The gene calls are TRBV7-2 and TRBJ2-5; D may be TRBD2 (6 bases). Trimming took off 5 bases at V and 1 base at J, with 14 bases between the two ends. The germline V gene encodes CDR1 SGHTA and CDR2 FQGNSA. This CDR3 has 15 residues. CDR3 sequence reads: CASSRQLAFQETQYF. The CDR3 nucleotides are TGTGCCAGCAGCCGACAACTAGCTTTCCAAGAGACCCAGTACTTC.

This clonotype was observed a handful of times. The CDR3 DNA is TGTGCCACCAGCAGAGCATACGCCCGTCTAAGCTACACCTTC. The encoded protein is CATSRAYARLSYTF. The chain uses TRBV15 and TRBJ1-2; no reliable D call. In germline, CDR1 is LNHNV, CDR2 YYDKDF (reference sequence). Between the trimmed V and J ends, which lost 1 base and 9 bases, there was a span of 15 bases. The CDR3 is 14 residues long.

The sample holds a few counts of this clonotype. The rearrangement joins TRBV5-1 to TRBJ2-1; 9 bases map to TRBD2. In germline, CDR1 is SGHRS, CDR2 YFSETQ. The CDR3 is 14 amino acids. Trimming cost V 4 bases and J 9 bases; bases outside gene matches: 8. The CDR3 bases are TGCGCCAGCAGCGGGGGCAGCGGGGGGACTGAGCAGTTCTTC. It codes for CASSGGSGGTEQFF.

This clonotype showed up just a few times. The chain couples TRBV3-1 to TRBJ2-5; 8 bases match TRBD2. V shed 4 bases, J shed 1 base, and the junction held 14 bases outside the gene matches. This CDR3 is 18 amino acids long. The germline V gene has CDR1 LGHDT and CDR2 YNNKEL (reference sequence). The CDR3 loop reads CASSLTEAGVGLQETQYF. CDR3 nucleotides: TGTGCCAGCAGCCTGACAGAAGCGGGAGTGGGTCTCCAAGAGACCCAGTACTTC.

This chain connects TRBV12-3 or TRBV12-4 to TRBJ2-7; tentatively, D is TRBD1 or TRBD2 (6 bases each). Trimming stripped 7 bases from V and 3 bases from J, with 19 bases between. This CDR3 is built from 15 residues. The CDR3 loop is CASITRPKGGYEQYF. CDR3 in DNA: TGTGCCAGCATCACCCGACCTAAGGGGGGCTACGAGCAGTACTTC.

This chain links TRBV5-1 with TRBJ1-1; 10 positions agree with TRBD1. After removal of 3 bases from V and 8 bases from J, the junction contained 7 bases not matched to a gene. This CDR3 region has 14 residues. Germline values: CDR1 SGHRS, CDR2 YFSETQ. The CDR3 region is CASSSDRGLREAFF. The CDR3 nucleotides read TGCGCCAGCAGCTCTGACAGGGGGCTCAGGGAAGCTTTCTTT.